Below, 2 T cell receptor beta chains from the same sample are listed, as sequenced in a study of T cells after yellow fever vaccination (dated by TCRdb to between 2018 and 2021). What the treatment or condition label conveys for this sample: live attenuated yellow fever vaccine strain. To prepare the library, 5' RACE was applied. TCRdb names Illumina HiSeq 2500 as the instrument used. Starting from the raw public reads, TCRdb applied fastp trimming at Q25, assembled clones with MiXCR and retained in-frame beta chains. Rows with one shared CDR3 protein collapse into an entry with the most common genes and DNA. For this sample there are about 85,000 distinct CDR3 sequences; 10% to 15% appear just once. The leading ten clones occupy approximately 23% of the sample. Sequenced here: CD8+ T cells not binding an NS4B(214-222) dextramer, sorted from PBMCs, sampled approximately 22 days after the first yellow fever vaccination. The cell subset or site label corresponds to: NS4B epitope dextramer-negative CD8 T cells. Every receptor here comes from a man between 18 and 29 years old who received the YFV17D yellow fever vaccine.

This chain links TRBV19 with TRBJ2-7; weak D call: TRBD2 (6 bases). Per germline, CDR1 LNHDA and CDR2 SQIVND (reference sequence). V dropped 5 bases and J dropped 2 bases, with 13 bases sitting between them. The CDR3 consists of 14 residues. The CDR3 sequence: CASSAAGTPYEQYV. The CDR3 region has the DNA TGTGCCAGTAGTGCCGCCGGGACTCCCTACGAGCAGTACGTC.

CDR3 loop: CASSRDRTYNEQFF. For the CDR3, the DNA is TGTGCCAGCAGTCGAGACAGGACCTACAATGAGCAGTTCTTC. This chain links TRBV3-1 with TRBJ2-1; the D gene is possibly TRBD1 (6 bases). CDR3 size: 14 residues. The V gene's germline CDR1 is LGHDT and CDR2 YNNKEL (reference sequence). V lost 6 bases and J lost 2, with 11 bases in between.